The T cell receptor (beta chain) described here comes from a study of Ad26.COV2.S vaccination and SARS-CoV-2 variants. This clone was observed a single time. Its antigen is currently unknown. Using immunoSEQ multiplex PCR, the repertoire was profiled, and TCRdb retains in-frame clones only, with some absent. Here the sample spans approximately 150,000 clones, about nine tenths being singletons. Study-level findings and limits: The analyses of TCR breadth and depth may have understated the size of total T cell responses. Placebo recipients showed lower spike-specific TCR breadth than vaccinees.

The sequences come from peripheral blood, collected after recovery from COVID-19. The source of this sequence is a human donor who had recovered from COVID-19.

The CDR3: CASSQQQGLNTEAFF. The CDR3 region has the DNA TGCGCCAGCAGCCAGCAACAGGGGCTGAACACTGAAGCTTTCTTT. V usage is TRBV4-3 and J usage is TRBJ1-1; 7 positions agree with TRBD1. With V trimmed by 3 bases and J by 0 bases, 4 bases remained unmatched. This CDR3 has 15 amino acids. Per the germline V gene, CDR1 is LGHNA and CDR2 is YSLEER.